This T cell receptor (beta chain) stems from a study of beta chain features in type 1 diabetes. Notes on the study in general: At VDJ recombination sites, type 1 diabetes patients had fewer insertions and more deleted nucleotides. Across all four CD4+ subsets, people with type 1 diabetes showed modestly shorter TCRB CDR3s. Healthy donors had naive, central memory and Treg TCRB repertoires that appeared less similar than those seen among patients.

This CDR3 region has 14 residues. From germline, CDR1 is MGHDK and CDR2 SYGVNS. Trimming at V came to 6 bases and at J to 3 bases, leaving 3 bases not matched to a gene. A word on this clone: Its antigen is undetermined.

The sequenced template was cDNA made from the entire isolated RNA. The read count averaged roughly 4 million across naive, central memory and regulatory T cell samples. Produced via immunoSEQ multiplex PCR; TCRdb's table is partial and in-frame only. The profile shows 550,000 to 850,000 clones, around an eighth of them singletons. In total, each donor contributed a single heparinised blood draw that averaged about 110 mL. The origin of this receptor is a man between 18 and 29 years old with type 1 diabetes. Source material: naive CD4+ T cells from blood. V gene TRBV25-1 combines with J gene TRBJ2-4; 9 bases are a match to TRBD1. The CDR3 protein is CASRGQGGKNIQYF. Here the CDR3 DNA reads TGTGCCAGCAGGGGACAGGGAGGCAAAAACATTCAGTACTTC. The full variable domain, completed using reference TRBV25-1 and TRBJ2-4, is EADIYQTPRYLVIGTGKKITLECSQTMGHDKMYWYQQDPGMELHLIHYSYGVNSTEKGDLSSESTVSRIRTEHFPLTLESARPSHTSQYLCASRGQGGKNIQYFGAGTRLSVL.